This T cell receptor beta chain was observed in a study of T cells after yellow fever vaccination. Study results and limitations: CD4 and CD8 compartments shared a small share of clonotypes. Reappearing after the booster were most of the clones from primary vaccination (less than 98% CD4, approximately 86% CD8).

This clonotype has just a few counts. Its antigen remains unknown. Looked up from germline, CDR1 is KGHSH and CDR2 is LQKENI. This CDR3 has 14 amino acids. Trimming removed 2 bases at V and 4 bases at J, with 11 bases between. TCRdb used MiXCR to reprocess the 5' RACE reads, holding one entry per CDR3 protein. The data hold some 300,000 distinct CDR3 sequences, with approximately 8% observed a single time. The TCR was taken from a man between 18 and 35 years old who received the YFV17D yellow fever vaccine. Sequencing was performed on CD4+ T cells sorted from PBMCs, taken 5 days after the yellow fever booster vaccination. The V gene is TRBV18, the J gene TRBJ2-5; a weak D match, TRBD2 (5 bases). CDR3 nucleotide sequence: TGTGCCAGCTCACCAAAAGGAGGTGGAGAGACCCAGTACTTC. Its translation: CASSPKGGGETQYF.